Shown below are 12 T cell receptor beta chains from a single sample sequenced in a study of beta chain features in type 1 diabetes. Their antigens are not known. Study results and limitations: Type 1 diabetes patients had TCRB CDR3s that were shorter (moderately but significantly so) in all four CD4+ subsets.

The study reverse transcribed the entire isolated RNA, so it sequenced expressed TCRB transcripts. Assay used: immunoSEQ multiplex PCR; TCRdb lists only in-frame clones, some missing. The repertoire consists of roughly 700,000 clones, with around an eighth occurring once and the leading ten covering about 0.02%. The sequencing sample was made of naive CD4+ T cells from blood. Receptors originate from a man aged 18 to 35 with type 1 diabetes.

This chain joins TRBV13 and TRBJ1-6; D possibly corresponds to TRBD1 (5 bases). The CDR3 is 17 amino acids. Between the trimmed V and J ends, which lost 0 bases and 0 bases, there was a span of 9 bases. Per germline, CDR1 PRHDT and CDR2 FYEKMQ (reference sequence). CDR3 nucleotide sequence: TGTGCCAGCAGCTTAGGAAGGGGTAGCTCCTATAATTCACCCCTCCACTTT. Its translation: CASSLGRGSSYNSPLHF. The full variable domain, completed using reference TRBV13 and TRBJ1-6, is AAGVIQSPRHLIKEKRETATLKCYPIPRHDTVYWYQQGPGQDPQFLISFYEKMQSDKGSIPDRFSAQQFSDYHSELNMSSLELGDSALYFCASSLGRGSSYNSPLHFGNGTRLTVT.

This clone was counted only a few times. The CDR3 region is CASSDFGDQPQHF. Here the CDR3 DNA reads TGCGCCAGCAGTGATTTCGGGGATCAGCCCCAGCATTTT. The rearrangement links TRBV5-1 to TRBJ1-5, with D unclear. The CDR3 has 13 residues. The germline V and J ends were trimmed by 5 bases and 5 bases, with 11 bases remaining between them. Looked up from germline, CDR1 is SGHRS and CDR2 is YFSETQ.

V and J are TRBV7-3 and TRBJ2-1, with 8 positions matching TRBD2. CDR1 SGHTA and CDR2 FQGTGA come from the germline V gene. J was trimmed by 6 bases and V by 5 bases; bases with no gene match: 15. The CDR3 is 17 residues long. The CDR3 DNA reads TGTGCCAGCAGCGGTGGGGCTGGGACTAGAGACCTCAATGAGCAGTTCTTC. It encodes CASSGGAGTRDLNEQFF.

This clone was detected only a few times. This chain connects TRBV2 to TRBJ2-1; the match to TRBD1 covers 7 bases. Germline V CDR1 and CDR2: SNHLY, FYNNEI. V lost 11 bases and J lost 0; bases outside the gene matches: 4. The CDR3 spans 13 residues. The CDR3 reads CAAPGGSYNEQFF. The DNA of the CDR3 is TGTGCCGCACCAGGGGGCTCCTACAATGAGCAGTTCTTC.

The rearrangement joins TRBV5-1 to TRBJ2-1; D is ambiguous. The CDR3 is 15 residues long. Trimming pared 0 bases from V and 3 bases from J, leaving 10 bases between. The germline CDR1 and CDR2 sequences are SGHRS and YFSETQ. The CDR3 here is CASSLGGQRYNEQFF. The DNA for the CDR3 is TGCGCCAGCAGCTTGGGTGGGCAGCGCTACAATGAGCAGTTCTTC.

This clone was counted a few times. The chain has TRBV28 and TRBJ2-3; D gene unclear. In germline, CDR1 is MDHEN, CDR2 SYDVKM. This CDR3 is built from 15 residues. With 6 bases removed from V and 2 bases from J, the gap between germline ends came to 15 bases. CDR3 loop: CASSLTWVFTDTQYF. The CDR3 nucleotides read TGTGCCAGCAGCCTTACGTGGGTATTCACAGATACGCAGTATTTT.

The chain couples TRBV7-9 to TRBJ2-5; D uncertain. This CDR3 is built from 14 residues. Germline V gene data show CDR1 as SEHNR and CDR2 as FQNEAQ (reference sequence). With 0 bases removed from V and 0 bases from J, the gap between germline ends came to 5 bases. Here the CDR3 reads CASSLASNQETQYF. CDR3 DNA: TGTGCCAGCAGCTTAGCTAGCAACCAAGAGACCCAGTACTTC.

V is TRBV19 and J is TRBJ1-2; tentatively, D is TRBD1 (5 bases). There are 13 residues in the CDR3. The V gene lost 5 bases and the J gene lost 3 bases, with 10 bases spanning the gap. CDR1 is LNHDA and CDR2 is SQIVND in the germline V gene (reference sequence). The DNA for the CDR3 is TGTGCCAGTAGTGATGGACAAGACTATGGCTACACCTTC. This gives the protein CASSDGQDYGYTF.

V is TRBV5-4 and J is TRBJ1-2; D ambiguous. The CDR3 has 14 amino acids. V gave up 2 bases and J gave up 4 bases, with 12 bases separating them. Germline assignment: CDR1 SGHNT and CDR2 YYREEE (reference sequence). CDR3 sequence reads: CASSFPNQGYGYTF. CDR3 bases: TGTGCCAGCAGCTTCCCCAACCAAGGCTATGGCTACACCTTC.

The chain employs TRBV6-1 and TRBJ2-5; D is possibly TRBD2 (6 bases). Germline V gene sequence: CDR1 MNHNS, CDR2 SASEGT. This CDR3 contains 15 residues. V was trimmed by 5 bases and J by 5 bases, leaving 18 bases between them. CDR3 loop: CASSPVGTLGETQYF. For the CDR3, the DNA is TGTGCCAGCAGTCCCGTCGGGACTCTGGGCGAGACCCAGTACTTC.

Concerning this clone itself: This sample includes further DNA sequences coding for the same CDR3. The chain couples TRBV7-2 to TRBJ1-1, with a tentative D call TRBD1 (5 bases). V was cut by 4 bases and J by 3 bases, with 9 bases left in between. This CDR3 is 13 amino acids long. Germline CDR1 reads SGHTA; CDR2 reads FQGNSA. The CDR3 bases are TGTGCCAGCAGCTCCCAGGGAGACACTGAAGCTTTCTTT. Translating it yields CASSSQGDTEAFF. The whole variable domain, remainder taken from reference TRBV7-2 and TRBJ1-1, is GAGVSQSPSNKVTEKGKDVELRCDPISGHTALYWYRQSLGQGLEFLIYFQGNSAPDKSGLPSDRFSAERTGGSVSTLTIQRTQQEDSAVYLCASSSQGDTEAFFGQGTRLTVV.

The rearrangement joins TRBV29-1 to TRBJ1-4; the D is unclear. This CDR3 contains 12 residues. Per germline, CDR1 SQVTM and CDR2 ANQGSEA. V was trimmed by 6 bases and J by 7 bases, leaving 12 bases between them. DNA for the CDR3: TGCAGCGTGCGGGGTAACGGTGAAAAACTGTTTTTT. It yields the protein CSVRGNGEKLFF.